This T cell receptor (beta chain) was identified during a study of identifying expanded T cells in peripheral blood. Findings of the study overall: Technical replicates showed about 1.2 changed clones; two weeks approximately 16; four weeks 19. Variance in clone template counts between roughly 2-week samples significantly increased with total template count across all healthy donors.

Collection occurred without any documented infections or immune events in donors. This clone was counted a few times. Antigen unknown. Looked up from germline, CDR1 is SGHKS and CDR2 is YYEKEE (reference sequence). Trimming cost V 5 bases and J 2 bases, with 12 bases left between them. This CDR3 region has 14 residues. The data were produced by immunoSEQ multiplex PCR, yet TCRdb's version contains in-frame clones alone and is incomplete. The sample contains 60,000 to 70,000 clones, 87% of which appear only once. This receptor was taken from a person aged 18 to 75 in good health. The chain joins TRBV5-5 to TRBJ2-3; a weak D match, TRBD1 (6 bases). The material sequenced was blood. CDR3 bases: TGTGCCAGCAGGCTGACAGGACTCACAGATACGCAGTATTTT. Amino acid sequence: CASRLTGLTDTQYF.